The clone carrying this T cell receptor (beta chain) was detected only a few times. The antigen is undetermined. The sample belongs to a study of T-cell reconstitution after alpha-beta-depleted transplantation in children. Overall study results and limits: Reported findings indicate that, about two months after transplant, alpha-beta T cells came from several hundred expanded clones, which were derived from non-depleted graft cells.

The CDR3 is made up of 15 amino acids. V lost 4 bases and J lost 4; bases outside the gene matches: 7. The germline gives CDR1 MNHNS, CDR2 SASEGT. Preparing the TCRbeta library involved the use of unique molecular identifiers. TCRdb re-analysed the PCR reads in MiXCR, keeping a single row per CDR3 protein. This sample has hundreds of thousands of distinct CDR3 sequences, with 15% to 20% found just once. This sequence was found in a male patient aged 2 to 10 who had a stem cell transplant for acute lymphoblastic leukemia, so the T cells may come from the graft donor. The source was PBMCs, mostly from graft donor cells, collected 360 days after TCRalphabeta/CD19-depleted stem cell transplant. The J gene is TRBJ2-1, the V gene TRBV6-1; TRBD2 aligns across 7 bases. The CDR3 loop is CASSGTAGIYNEQFF. The CDR3 DNA reads as TGTGCCAGCAGTGGCACAGCGGGGATATACAATGAGCAGTTCTTC.